The 27 T cell receptor beta chains presented below share a single source sample, sequenced in a study of cytomegalovirus exposure and HLA in healthy donors. Researchers ran the PCR with 60 Vbeta and 13 Jbeta primers. The protocol was immunoSEQ multiplex PCR, while the TCRdb copy is restricted to in-frame clones and leaves out a portion. The sample lists under 150,000 clones; roughly three quarters were seen once. Sequences were obtained from PBMCs. These receptors were obtained from a woman in her thirties or forties in good health and CMV-seronegative.

The J gene is TRBJ2-5, the V gene TRBV6-4; D possibly corresponds to TRBD1 (5 bases). Near its end, the DNA agrees better with TRBJ2-7, so the J call may be wrong. Per germline, CDR1 MRHNA and CDR2 SNTAGT. The CDR3 extends over 14 amino acids. The CDR3 coding sequence is TGTGCCAGCAGCCAAAGTGGACAATTTTACGAGCAGTACTTC. It encodes CASSQSGQFYEQYF.

V gene TRBV9 combines with J gene TRBJ2-1; TRBD2 aligns across 7 bases. Germline V CDR1 and CDR2: SGDLS, YYNGEE. With 0 bases clipped from V and 4 bases from J, the junction kept 4 bases outside the gene matches. The CDR3 has 15 residues. CDR3 coding DNA: TGTGCCAGCAGCGTAGTTAGCGGGCAATACAATGAGCAGTTCTTC. Its translation: CASSVVSGQYNEQFF.

Remarks on this clone: Because the CDR3 is missing its conserved closing phenylalanine or tryptophan, this is likely a read error. The chain has TRBV6-5 and TRBJ2-7; 9 nucleotides match TRBD1. CDR1 MNHEY and CDR2 SVGAGI come from the germline V gene. The CDR3 contains 15 residues. The J segment lost 1 base and the V segment lost 2 bases, leaving 3 bases of the junction unmatched. CDR3 sequence: CASSYRGTGSYEQYL. The CDR3 DNA is TGTGCCAGCAGTTACAGGGGGACAGGGTCCTACGAGCAGTACCTC.

The DNA of the CDR3 is TGTGCCAGCAGTTTATGGGGGGAAGGCTACACCTTC. Translated, it gives CASSLWGEGYTF. This chain uses TRBV27 with TRBJ1-2, with D possibly being TRBD1 (5 bases). Trimming stripped 1 base from V and 8 bases from J, with 8 bases between. In germline, CDR1 is MNHEY, CDR2 SMNVEV (reference sequence). The CDR3 is made up of 12 amino acids.

This rearrangement joins TRBV11-3 to TRBJ2-7; 7 positions agree with TRBD2. CDR3 length: 13 amino acids. CDR1 and CDR2 (germline): SGHNT, YENEEA. The V segment lost 4 bases and the J segment 7 bases; nucleotides outside the gene matches: 7. The CDR3 DNA is TGTGCCAGCAGCTACGGACAAGCGGGAGAGCAGTACTTC. It yields the protein CASSYGQAGEQYF.

This chain uses TRBV10-3 with TRBJ2-5, with D tentatively TRBD1 (6 bases). The J call may not be correct, given that the DNA end is closer to TRBJ2-7. Germline V gives CDR1 ENHRY, CDR2 SYGVKD. The CDR3 runs 14 residues. The CDR3 DNA follows: TGTGCCATCAGTGTCCAGGGGCCCACCTACGAGCAGTACTTC. As protein: CAISVQGPTYEQYF.

The chain combines TRBV4-1 with TRBJ2-5, with 8 bases that match TRBD1. The CDR3 runs 16 residues. Trimming removed 6 bases from V and 1 base from J; junction bases left unmatched: 10. Germline V gives CDR1 MGHRA, CDR2 YSYEKL. The CDR3 region has the DNA TGCGCCAGCAGGGAGACAGGGGCCGAGATCCAAGAGACCCAGTACTTC. Translated: CASRETGAEIQETQYF.

There are a few counts of this clone. This CDR3 reads CASSQVSGSNSPLHF. In DNA, the CDR3 is TGTGCCAGCAGCCAAGTATCCGGGTCTAATTCACCCCTCCACTTT. The gene calls are TRBV4-2 and TRBJ1-6; D remains unclear. V was shortened by 1 base and J by 6 bases, with 10 bases between the two germline ends. The germline CDR1 and CDR2 sequences are LGHNA and YNFKEQ. The CDR3 has 15 amino acids.

CDR3 amino acids: CASSRAGAADTQYF. The CDR3 DNA reads TGCGCCAGCAGCCGAGCGGGGGCCGCAGATACGCAGTATTTT. V and J are TRBV5-1 and TRBJ2-3; TRBD2 agrees at 8 bases. The CDR3 totals 14 residues. In germline, CDR1 is SGHRS, CDR2 YFSETQ. After removal of 4 bases from V and 4 bases from J, the junction contained 5 bases not matched to a gene.

The chain joins TRBV10-2 to TRBJ2-3; 8 bases line up with TRBD2. The CDR3 totals 15 residues. V was clipped by 5 bases and J by 1 base; unmatched bases: 5. CDR1 and CDR2 from the germline V gene are WSHSY and SAAADI. CDR3 in DNA: TGCGCCAGCAGTTTTACGACTAGCGGCACAGATACGCAGTATTTT. Translation gives CASSFTTSGTDTQYF.

The chain employs TRBV7-6 and TRBJ2-5; no reliable D call. Trimming removed 2 bases from V and 2 bases from J, with 3 bases in between. CDR1 SGHVS and CDR2 FNYEAQ come from the germline V gene. CDR3 length equals 12 residues. CDR3 coding DNA: TGTGCCAGCAGCTTACCACAAGAGACCCAGTACTTC. Translation gives CASSLPQETQYF. The full variable domain, completed using reference TRBV7-6 and TRBJ2-5, is GAGVSQSPRYKVTKRGQDVALRCDPISGHVSLYWYRQALGQGPEFLTYFNYEAQQDKSGLPNDRFSAERPEGSISTLTIQRTEQRDSAMYRCASSLPQETQYFGPGTRLLVL.

For the CDR3, the DNA is TGTGCCAGCAGCTCGGATCCCGGACAGGCTAGCACCGGGGAGCTGTTTTTT. It is translated as CASSSDPGQASTGELFF. The V gene is TRBV11-1, the J gene TRBJ2-2; 7 bases match TRBD1. CDR1 is SGHAT and CDR2 is FQDESV in the germline V gene (reference sequence). Unmatched junction bases numbered 12, after V lost 4 bases and J lost 4 bases. The CDR3 loop spans 17 amino acids.

The J gene is TRBJ1-2, the V gene TRBV28, with no clear D. Germline CDR1 is MDHEN and CDR2 is SYDVKM. The V end lost 5 bases, the J end lost 4 bases, and 8 bases lay between the germline ends. The CDR3 runs to 12 residues. The CDR3 DNA reads TGTGCCAGCAGTCCAGCGGGCTATGGCTACACCTTC. Protein sequence: CASSPAGYGYTF.

This chain uses TRBV19 with TRBJ2-7; 8 positions agree with TRBD2. CDR3 length equals 18 residues. Germline values: CDR1 LNHDA, CDR2 SQIVND (reference sequence). V dropped 1 base and J dropped 0; count of bases not matched to a gene: 11. The CDR3 loop reads CASSIGQVKRGNSYEQYF. For the CDR3, the DNA is TGTGCCAGTAGTATAGGGCAAGTTAAGCGGGGGAACTCCTACGAGCAGTACTTC.

V gene TRBV13 combines with J gene TRBJ1-6, with D perhaps TRBD1 (6 bases). CDR1 and CDR2 (germline): PRHDT, FYEKMQ (reference sequence). V was pared by 5 bases and J by 2 bases, with 16 bases between. The CDR3 covers 17 residues. The CDR3 reads CASSPSFGGPYNSPLHF. The CDR3 coding sequence is TGTGCCAGCAGCCCTTCCTTCGGGGGGCCCTATAATTCACCCCTCCACTTT.

The chain combines TRBV13 with TRBJ2-7, with D unclear. Trimming cost V 2 bases and J 0 bases, with 5 bases left between them. CDR1 is PRHDT and CDR2 is FYEKMQ in the germline V gene (reference sequence). This CDR3 has 13 residues. The CDR3 reads CASSLRVSYEQYF. The CDR3 DNA reads TGTGCCAGCAGCTTACGGGTCTCCTACGAGCAGTACTTC.

The DNA for the CDR3 is TGTGCCAGCAGCTTAGCACCGCAGGGAACCGGGGAGCTGTTTTTT. Protein sequence: CASSLAPQGTGELFF. The V gene is TRBV11-2, the J gene TRBJ2-2; perhaps TRBD1 as D (5 bases). Trimming took 1 base from V and 5 from J, leaving 11 bases between them. The length of the CDR3 is 15 residues. Germline V gives CDR1 SGHAT, CDR2 FQNNGV.

V usage is TRBV7-9 and J usage is TRBJ2-1, with 10 bases identical to TRBD2. J lost 5 bases, V lost 4 bases, and 8 bases had no gene match. Germline V gene sequence: CDR1 SEHNR, CDR2 FQNEAQ (reference sequence). The CDR3 extends over 16 amino acids. The CDR3 DNA follows: TGTGCCAGCAGCTCCGAGAGGACTAGCGGCAACAATGAGCAGTTCTTC. Its protein product is CASSSERTSGNNEQFF.

The chain is built from TRBV5-1 and TRBJ2-3, with 8 nucleotides matching TRBD2. CDR1 and CDR2 (germline): SGHRS, YFSETQ. After removal of 5 bases from V and 4 bases from J, the junction contained 0 bases not matched to a gene. CDR3 size: 12 residues. The CDR3 sequence: CASRRGADTQYF. CDR3 DNA sequence: TGCGCCAGCAGGCGGGGGGCAGATACGCAGTATTTT.

The V and J genes are TRBV28 and TRBJ1-2; weak D call: TRBD1 (6 bases). The CDR3 totals 12 residues. The germline V gene encodes CDR1 MDHEN and CDR2 SYDVKM. Trimming cost V 4 bases and J 7 bases, with 10 bases left between them. The CDR3 bases are TGTGCCAGCAGTTCATTAGGGGGTGGCTACACCTTC. Translation gives CASSSLGGGYTF.

The rearrangement joins TRBV6-1 to TRBJ1-3, with no clear D. The ends were cut back, 0 bases at V and 0 bases at J, with 9 bases in the middle. In germline, CDR1 is MNHNS, CDR2 SASEGT. The CDR3 runs to 16 residues. Here the CDR3 reads CASSEARSISGNTIYF. CDR3 DNA: TGTGCCAGCAGTGAAGCGCGATCCATCTCTGGAAACACCATATATTTT.

The chain carries TRBV29-1 and TRBJ2-1, with 7 bases identical to TRBD2. Germline CDR1 SQVTM, CDR2 ANQGSEA. This CDR3 contains 12 residues. V was clipped by 4 bases and J by 3 bases; unmatched bases: 0. DNA for the CDR3: TGCAGCGTTGCGGGGGGCTACAATGAGCAGTTCTTC. Translated, it gives CSVAGGYNEQFF.

This chain links TRBV5-1 with TRBJ2-1, with TRBD2 matching over 11 bases. The CDR3 is made up of 15 amino acids. Unmatched junction bases numbered 6, after V lost 1 base and J lost 9 bases. Germline CDR1 and CDR2: SGHRS and YFSETQ. The CDR3 loop reads CASSLQLAGEGEQFF. Here the CDR3 DNA reads TGCGCCAGCAGCTTGCAACTAGCGGGAGAAGGTGAGCAGTTCTTC.

The chain's CDR3 is CASSLDRSERPMNTEAFF. For the CDR3, the DNA is TGTGCCAGCAGCTTAGATCGGAGCGAGAGGCCTATGAACACTGAAGCTTTCTTT. The gene calls are TRBV11-2 and TRBJ1-1; no reliable D call. The CDR3 extends over 18 amino acids. V lost 0 bases, J lost 0 bases, and 17 bases lay in between. The germline CDR1 and CDR2 sequences are SGHAT and FQNNGV.

V and J are TRBV6-1 and TRBJ1-2, with D perhaps TRBD1 (5 bases). Looked up from germline, CDR1 is MNHNS and CDR2 is SASEGT. V gave up 1 base and J gave up 7 bases, with 13 bases separating them. This CDR3 contains 14 residues. The CDR3, as DNA: TGTGCCAGCAGTGAAGACAGGAACGGGCGTGGCTACACCTTC. Its protein is CASSEDRNGRGYTF.

The sample holds many counts of this clone. The chain employs TRBV15 and TRBJ2-3, with TRBD2 matching over 8 bases. Per germline, CDR1 LNHNV and CDR2 YYDKDF (reference sequence). V was clipped by 0 bases and J by 3 bases; unmatched bases: 8. The CDR3 consists of 17 residues. CDR3 sequence: CATSREATGGPTDTQYF. CDR3 DNA sequence: TGTGCCACCAGCAGAGAGGCGACGGGAGGGCCGACAGATACGCAGTATTTT.

The chain has TRBV10-1 and TRBJ2-7, with a tentative D call TRBD1 (6 bases). CDR1 is WNHNN, CDR2 SYGVQD, per germline (reference sequence). V shed 5 bases and J shed 3 bases, with 20 bases lying between them. The CDR3 totals 16 residues. CDR3 amino acids: CASSKWTEKPLYEQYF. DNA for the CDR3: TGCGCCAGCAGTAAATGGACAGAGAAGCCCCTCTACGAGCAGTACTTC.